This TCR beta chain was recovered during a study of cytomegalovirus exposure and HLA in healthy donors. The primer mix had 60 Vbeta and 13 Jbeta primers. TCRdb's copy holds only in-frame clones and misses some; the assay was immunoSEQ multiplex PCR. Among around 150,000 clones, around 60% were seen once, and the ten largest hold approximately 6.6%. The CDR3 consists of 16 residues. Trimming cost V 5 bases and J 6 bases; bases outside gene matches: 14. Germline V gene lookup returns CDR1 SEHNR and CDR2 FQNEAQ (reference sequence). This TCR was recovered from a woman in her sixties or seventies in good health and CMV-seropositive. The chain employs TRBV7-9 and TRBJ2-3; 7 bases align to TRBD1. Sequencing was performed on PBMCs. CDR3 nucleotide sequence: TGTGCCAGCAGCCGCCCGGGAAACAGGGGAACGGATACGCAGTATTTT. This codes for CASSRPGNRGTDTQYF.